This TCR beta chain was retrieved from a study of preoperative IRX-2 immunotherapy in early breast cancer. Germline V gives CDR1 MNHGY, CDR2 SAAAGT. J gave up 6 bases and V 5 bases, and 10 bases lay outside the gene matches. The CDR3 is made up of 15 amino acids. This clone showed up just a few times. Libraries were prepared by immunoSEQ multiplex PCR; TCRdb keeps only in-frame clonotypes and omits some of them. The sample consists of a few thousand clones, roughly 78% of them appearing once. Treatment specified: preoperative locoregional IRX-2 cytokine immunotherapy. The sequence derives from a human donor with breast cancer. The starting material was tumor tissue, obtained after IRX-2 immunotherapy. The J gene is TRBJ2-3, the V gene TRBV6-8, with 8 bases that match TRBD2. As DNA, the CDR3 is TGTGCCAGCAGTCGCGATACCTTAGCGGGGGATACGCAGTATTTT. Its protein product is CASSRDTLAGDTQYF.